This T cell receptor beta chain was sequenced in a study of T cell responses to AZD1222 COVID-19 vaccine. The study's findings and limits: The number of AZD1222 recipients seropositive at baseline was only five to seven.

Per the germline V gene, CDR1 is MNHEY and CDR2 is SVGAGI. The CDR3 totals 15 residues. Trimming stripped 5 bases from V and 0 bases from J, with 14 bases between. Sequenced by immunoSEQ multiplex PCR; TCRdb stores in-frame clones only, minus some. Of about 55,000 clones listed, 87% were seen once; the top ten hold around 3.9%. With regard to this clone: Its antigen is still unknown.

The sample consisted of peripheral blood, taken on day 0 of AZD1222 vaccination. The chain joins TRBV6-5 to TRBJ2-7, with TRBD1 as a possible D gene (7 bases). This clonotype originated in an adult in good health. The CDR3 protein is CASSTGEARSYEQYF. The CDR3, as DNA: TGTGCCAGCAGTACAGGGGAGGCCCGCTCCTACGAGCAGTACTTC.